This T cell receptor beta chain is drawn from a study of cytotoxic CD8 clonotypes in ibrutinib-treated CLL. On this clone itself: Antigen unknown.

Genomic DNA in an amount of around 2 micrograms was extracted from cryopreserved PBMCs and used for the preparation of TCR beta libraries. The table came from immunoSEQ multiplex PCR; TCRdb's copy has only in-frame clones and leaves some out. Of some 140,000 clones in the sample, around three quarters are singletons; the top ten hold 9.5% to 15%. General study findings and limits: Before falling back toward baseline at progression, clonality had risen at the time of ibrutinib response.

The receptor was derived from a human donor with chronic lymphocytic leukemia. Specimen: PBMCs, collected after 12 months of ibrutinib treatment.

This chain's CDR3 is CAISTGSAYEQYF. The DNA for the CDR3 is TGTGCCATCAGTACAGGATCAGCCTACGAGCAGTACTTC. The chain is built from TRBV10-3 and TRBJ2-7; maybe TRBD1 (5 bases). The CDR3 covers 13 residues. The germline V gene has CDR1 ENHRY and CDR2 SYGVKD. V lost 5 bases, J lost 2 bases, and 10 bases lay in between.